The 15 T cell receptor beta chains below were found in one sample sequenced in a study of shared clonotypes between healthy human individuals. This table comes from immunoSEQ multiplex PCR, and its TCRdb copy is limited to in-frame clones, with some not included. This sample has about 490,000 clones, with around 73% found just once. Material: PBMCs. The origin of the receptors is a woman aged 40 to 49 in good health. Some clones in this sample may be carry-over from other donors' samples.

The rearrangement joins TRBV7-9 to TRBJ1-2; 10 bases match TRBD1. Germline V CDR1 and CDR2: SEHNR, FQNEAQ (reference sequence). The CDR3 has 15 amino acids. With V trimmed by 5 bases and J by 2 bases, 5 bases remained unmatched. The CDR3 nucleotides read TGTGCCAGCAGCAATCCGGGACAGGGGAACTATGGCTACACCTTC. Residues: CASSNPGQGNYGYTF.

This chain joins TRBV10-3 and TRBJ1-1; 7 positions match TRBD1. The length of the CDR3 is 13 residues. Germline CDR1 reads ENHRY; CDR2 reads SYGVKD. V was pared by 3 bases and J by 4 bases, with 2 bases of the junction left unmatched. CDR3 amino acids: CAISEQGSTEAFF. The CDR3 DNA is TGTGCCATCAGTGAACAGGGGAGCACTGAAGCTTTCTTT.

About this clone: Other DNA sequences from this sample encode an identical CDR3 as well. The V and J genes are TRBV5-1 and TRBJ1-1; D is undetermined. CDR1 and CDR2 from the germline V gene are SGHRS and YFSETQ. The ends were cut back, 0 bases at V and 2 bases at J, with 8 bases in the middle. The CDR3 spans 14 residues. The CDR3 protein is CASSLAAGNTEAFF. Here the CDR3 DNA reads TGCGCCAGCAGCTTGGCCGCCGGCAACACTGAAGCTTTCTTT.

Ten or more counts support this clone. This chain's CDR3 is CASSYQQRAPDTQYF. CDR3 in DNA: TGTGCCAGCAGTTACCAACAGAGGGCACCAGATACGCAGTATTTT. The J gene is TRBJ2-3, the V gene TRBV6-6, with TRBD2 as a possible D gene (5 bases). The CDR3 has 15 residues. CDR1 is MNHNY and CDR2 is SVGAGI in the germline V gene (reference sequence). Trimming cost V 2 bases and J 4 bases, with 13 bases left between them.

The chain is built from TRBV5-3 and TRBJ1-5; the D is unclear. TRBV5-3 is sorted into the ORF group, with uncertain function. This CDR3 has 14 amino acids. Trimming removed 2 bases from V and 0 bases from J, with 6 bases in between. CDR3 DNA sequence: TGTGCCAGAAGCTTACAGATTAGCAATCAGCCCCAGCATTTT. Its protein is CARSLQISNQPQHF.

The rearrangement links TRBV7-9 to TRBJ2-5; the D gene is possibly TRBD1 (5 bases). Trimming cost V 2 bases and J 5 bases, with 6 bases left between them. Germline CDR1 SEHNR, CDR2 FQNEAQ (reference sequence). This CDR3 has 12 residues. CDR3 DNA: TGTGCCAGCAGCTTACCAGGGGAGACCCAGTACTTC. Residues: CASSLPGETQYF.

V and J are TRBV2 and TRBJ2-1; 9 bases match TRBD2. Looked up from germline, CDR1 is SNHLY and CDR2 is FYNNEI. V lost 4 bases to trimming and J lost 6 bases; unmatched junction nucleotides: 10. The CDR3 runs 16 residues. CDR3 residues: CASSVSAGGQVNEQFF. In nucleotides, the CDR3 is TGTGCCAGCAGTGTTTCTGCGGGAGGGCAGGTCAATGAGCAGTTCTTC. Looking up the rest from reference TRBV2 and TRBJ2-1 gives the full variable domain: EPEVTQTPSHQVTQMGQEVILRCVPISNHLYFYWYRQILGQKVEFLVSFYNNEISEKSEIFDDQFSVERPDGSNFTLKIRSTKLEDSAMYFCASSVSAGGQVNEQFFGPGTRLTVL.

A note on this clone: At the DNA level, this CDR3 is encoded by other sequences in the same sample as well. CDR3 DNA: TGTGCCTGGAGTAGGACAGATACGCAGTATTTT. Its translation: CAWSRTDTQYF. The chain links TRBV30 to TRBJ2-3; D remains ambiguous. This CDR3 spans 11 amino acids. The germline V gene has CDR1 GTSNPN and CDR2 SVGIG (reference sequence). Trimming removed 2 bases at V and 3 bases at J, with 3 bases between.

The V gene is TRBV7-2, the J gene TRBJ2-7; 9 nucleotides align to TRBD1. V lost 5 bases and J lost 2; bases outside the gene matches: 7. This CDR3 has 15 amino acids. Germline assignment: CDR1 SGHTA and CDR2 FQGNSA. CDR3 nucleotides: TGTGCCAGCAGCCTCCGGACAGGGGTCCCCTACGAGCAGTACTTC. Translating it yields CASSLRTGVPYEQYF.

The chain is built from TRBV28 and TRBJ2-3, with a tentative D call TRBD1 (5 bases). The germline V and J ends were trimmed by 2 bases and 7 bases, with 16 bases remaining between them. Germline V gene lookup returns CDR1 MDHEN and CDR2 SYDVKM. The CDR3 totals 15 residues. This chain's CDR3 is CASSLRGSWENTQYF. The CDR3 DNA is TGTGCCAGCAGTTTAAGGGGCAGTTGGGAAAATACGCAGTATTTT.

The rearrangement uses TRBV7-2 and TRBJ2-2; perhaps TRBD2 as D (6 bases). Germline V gives CDR1 SGHTA, CDR2 FQGNSA. V lost 5 bases, J lost 5 bases, and 15 bases lay in between. CDR3 size: 15 residues. The CDR3 loop is CASSPMLAATGELFF. The CDR3 DNA sequence: TGTGCCAGCAGCCCGATGTTAGCGGCTACCGGGGAGCTGTTTTTT.

The genes are TRBV4-1 and TRBJ1-1; no definite D call. Between the trimmed V and J ends, which lost 3 bases and 1 base, there was a span of 12 bases. Germline V gene sequence: CDR1 MGHRA, CDR2 YSYEKL. CDR3 length: 15 amino acids. In DNA form, the CDR3 reads TGCGCCAGCAGCCACCCTACGGAGAGGAACACTGAAGCTTTCTTT. It yields the protein CASSHPTERNTEAFF.

This clone was observed a handful of times. The DNA of the CDR3 is TGTGCCAGCAGCCCGTCGGGAGGAGCCGGGGAGCTGTTTTTT. Encoded protein: CASSPSGGAGELFF. The chain has TRBV9 and TRBJ2-2, with 7 bases aligning to TRBD2. V lost 4 bases to trimming and J lost 6 bases; unmatched junction nucleotides: 6. This CDR3 comprises 14 residues. The germline V gene encodes CDR1 SGDLS and CDR2 YYNGEE.

This sequence joins TRBV5-1 and TRBJ2-1, with 7 bases identical to TRBD2. Trimming at V came to 1 base and at J to 7 bases, leaving 11 bases not matched to a gene. The CDR3 spans 16 residues. Germline V CDR1 and CDR2: SGHRS, YFSETQ. CDR3 region: CASSLPRDYLWNEQFF. The CDR3 DNA reads as TGCGCCAGCAGCTTGCCCAGGGACTACCTTTGGAATGAGCAGTTCTTC.

The chain combines TRBV30 with TRBJ1-1, with D perhaps TRBD1 (6 bases). Germline CDR1 GTSNPN, CDR2 SVGIG (reference sequence). The V gene lost 2 bases and the J gene lost 3 bases, with 10 bases spanning the gap. The CDR3 has 13 amino acids. CDR3 sequence reads: CAWSRNRDTEAFF. The DNA for the CDR3 is TGTGCCTGGAGTCGAAACAGGGACACTGAAGCTTTCTTT.